The 30 T cell receptor beta chains in this list originate from one sample, sequenced in a study of OX40 agonist ivuxolimab in advanced cancers. Clones were read by immunoSEQ multiplex PCR, and TCRdb kept only the in-frame ones, dropping some. The sample lists about 62,000 clones, 85% seen once, with over 3.5% in the top ten. Sequenced material: CD4+ or CD8+ T cells sorted from blood, taken in a trial of the OX40 agonist ivuxolimab. The receptors here all came from an adult with an advanced solid tumor such as melanoma, head and neck, liver or kidney cancer.

V gene TRBV28 combines with J gene TRBJ1-4; tentatively, D is TRBD1 (6 bases). The V end lost 4 bases, the J end lost 5 bases, and 17 bases lay between the germline ends. The CDR3 covers 16 residues. Germline CDR1 MDHEN, CDR2 SYDVKM. The CDR3 reads CASSSTRGGENEKLFF. The DNA of the CDR3 is TGTGCCAGCAGTTCCACCAGGGGAGGGGAAAATGAAAAACTGTTTTTT.

CDR3 sequence (DNA): TGTGCCAGCAGTTACTCGTTCGGGGGTGATACGCAGTATTTT. Protein product: CASSYSFGGDTQYF. This chain connects TRBV6-5 to TRBJ2-3, with D perhaps matching TRBD2 (6 bases). This CDR3 spans 14 amino acids. V lost 0 bases and J lost 6, with 10 bases in between. Germline V gene data show CDR1 as MNHEY and CDR2 as SVGAGI.

CDR3 nucleotides: TGTGCCAGCAGCTTTGCTAGCGGCCGCACAGATACGCAGTATTTT. Translation: CASSFASGRTDTQYF. V usage is TRBV11-2 and J usage is TRBJ2-3, with 7 positions matching TRBD2. Germline CDR1 SGHAT, CDR2 FQNNGV. The CDR3 spans 15 residues. Trimming cost V 3 bases and J 1 base; bases outside gene matches: 4. Looking up the rest from reference TRBV11-2 and TRBJ2-3 gives the full variable domain: EAGVAQSPRYKIIEKRQSVAFWCNPISGHATLYWYQQILGQGPKLLIQFQNNGVVDDSQLPKDRFSAERLKGVDSTLKIQPAKLEDSAVYLCASSFASGRTDTQYFGPGTRLTVL.

The chain employs TRBV28 and TRBJ2-7; 11 nucleotides line up with TRBD1. The junction had 12 bases not matched to a gene; V was cut back by 5 bases and J by 3 bases. Looked up from germline, CDR1 is MDHEN and CDR2 is SYDVKM. The CDR3 spans 17 residues. The CDR3 loop is CASSKTGTGGRVYEQYF. In DNA, the CDR3 is TGTGCCAGCAGTAAAACCGGGACAGGGGGTAGGGTCTACGAGCAGTACTTC.

The genes are TRBV5-1 and TRBJ2-5, with TRBD2 matching 7 bases. This CDR3 contains 16 residues. Losses at the gene ends were 1 base for V and 5 bases for J; bases not matched to a gene: 11. The V gene's germline CDR1 is SGHRS and CDR2 YFSETQ. CDR3 bases: TGCGCCAGCAGCTTGTACGGGAACGCGGGAGACGAGACCCAGTACTTC. Translation: CASSLYGNAGDETQYF.

The V gene is TRBV19, the J gene TRBJ2-6; D not resolved. V shed 6 bases and J shed 4 bases, with 10 bases lying between them. Germline V gene sequence: CDR1 LNHDA, CDR2 SQIVND (reference sequence). The CDR3 runs 14 residues. The CDR3 loop reads CASSQPWGANVLTF. The CDR3 DNA follows: TGTGCCAGTAGCCAACCCTGGGGGGCCAACGTCCTGACTTTC.

The chain recombines TRBV5-5 with TRBJ1-2; D ambiguous. V was clipped by 4 bases and J by 7 bases, with 17 bases between them. The CDR3 totals 14 residues. CDR1 and CDR2 (germline): SGHKS, YYEKEE (reference sequence). CDR3 protein: CASSSTPGMRGYTF. In DNA, the CDR3 is TGTGCCAGCAGCAGCACACCCGGGATGCGTGGCTACACCTTC.

This chain joins TRBV7-6 and TRBJ2-7; D is undetermined. The CDR3 covers 13 residues. Germline values: CDR1 SGHVS, CDR2 FNYEAQ. Trimming left V 5 bases short and J 2 bases short, with 10 bases between. The CDR3 loop reads CASSPVVAYEQYF. The CDR3 DNA reads as TGTGCCAGCAGCCCTGTGGTGGCCTACGAGCAGTACTTC. The full variable domain, rest sourced from reference TRBV7-6 and TRBJ2-7, is GAGVSQSPRYKVTKRGQDVALRCDPISGHVSLYWYRQALGQGPEFLTYFNYEAQQDKSGLPNDRFSAERPEGSISTLTIQRTEQRDSAMYRCASSPVVAYEQYFGPGTRLTVT.

The chain combines TRBV30 with TRBJ2-1; a possible D gene is TRBD2 (5 bases). CDR1 GTSNPN and CDR2 SVGIG come from the germline V gene (reference sequence). Trimming pared 5 bases from V and 3 bases from J, leaving 17 bases between. This CDR3 is built from 15 residues. CDR3 sequence reads: CAWDPGVLSYNEQFF. CDR3 in DNA: TGTGCCTGGGATCCCGGGGTCCTGAGCTACAATGAGCAGTTCTTC.

The chain joins TRBV6-5 to TRBJ2-2; D is undetermined. Germline assignment: CDR1 MNHEY and CDR2 SVGAGI. CDR3 size: 15 residues. Trimming left V 0 bases short and J 5 bases short, with 10 bases between. Written as DNA, the CDR3 is TGTGCCAGCAGTTACTCCGCAGGAAGGACCGGGGAGCTGTTTTTT. Translating it yields CASSYSAGRTGELFF.

The chain recombines TRBV7-3 with TRBJ1-2; D is uncertain. The CDR3 length is 14 residues. The germline V gene has CDR1 SGHTA and CDR2 FQGTGA. Trimming removed 5 bases from V and 6 bases from J, with 16 bases in between. CDR3 region: CASSPSGGPDGYTF. CDR3 nucleotide sequence: TGTGCCAGCAGCCCCTCGGGCGGCCCGGATGGCTACACCTTC.

This clone showed up just a few times. The rearrangement uses TRBV28 and TRBJ2-7, with TRBD1 as a possible D gene (5 bases). V gave up 5 bases and J gave up 7 bases, with 15 bases separating them. CDR3 length: 13 residues. CDR1 is MDHEN and CDR2 is SYDVKM in the germline V gene. This chain's CDR3 is CASSRTPPTEQYF. In nucleotides, the CDR3 is TGTGCCAGCAGTAGGACACCCCCTACGGAGCAGTACTTC.

A single count supports this clone. The sample has other DNA sequences that encode this CDR3 too. The chain has TRBV2 and TRBJ1-1, with D possibly being TRBD1 (6 bases). The CDR3 consists of 14 residues. V was clipped by 7 bases and J by 1 base, with 13 bases between them. The germline V gene encodes CDR1 SNHLY and CDR2 FYNNEI. CDR3 in amino acids: CASNLRGGNTEAFF. The CDR3 nucleotides are TGTGCCAGCAACCTCAGGGGTGGGAACACTGAAGCTTTCTTT.

The chain employs TRBV7-3 and TRBJ2-3; D not certain. There are 11 residues in the CDR3. V lost 6 bases, J lost 15 bases, and 16 bases lay in between. The germline V gene encodes CDR1 SGHTA and CDR2 FQGTGA. CDR3 residues: CASRLTGPLYF. CDR3 sequence (DNA): TGTGCCAGCAGACTCACCGGGCCCTTATATTTT.

This clone was detected once. The chain has TRBV6-1 and TRBJ1-4; no reliable D call. Germline V gene lookup returns CDR1 MNHNS and CDR2 SASEGT. The CDR3 consists of 15 residues. Trimming removed 7 bases from V and 6 bases from J, with 18 bases in between. Written as DNA, the CDR3 is TGTGCCAGCACCCCACATGTCTGGGAGGATGAAAAACTGTTTTTT. Its translation is CASTPHVWEDEKLFF.

The gene calls are TRBV9 and TRBJ2-6, with D unclear. V lost 3 bases, J lost 0 bases, and 7 bases lay in between. This CDR3 has 15 residues. CDR1 and CDR2 (germline): SGDLS, YYNGEE. The CDR3 bases are TGTGCCAGCAGCGGACACGGCTCTGGGGCCAACGTCCTGACTTTC. It translates to CASSGHGSGANVLTF.

This sequence joins TRBV28 and TRBJ2-5, with 13 positions matching TRBD2. TRBJ2-7 explains the end of the DNA better; the J call may be wrong. The CDR3 runs to 15 residues. CDR1 and CDR2 from the germline V gene are MDHEN and SYDVKM. CDR3 region: CASSFTSGRAGEQYF. The CDR3 DNA reads as TGTGCCAGCAGTTTTACTAGCGGGAGGGCCGGCGAGCAGTACTTC.

The chain employs TRBV5-1 and TRBJ2-7, with D unresolved. The CDR3 length is 13 residues. Germline lookup yields CDR1 SGHRS and CDR2 YFSETQ. V lost 4 bases, J lost 2 bases, and 10 bases lay in between. As DNA, the CDR3 is TGCGCCAGCAGCGTCACTTCTACCTACGAGCAGTACTTC. Encoded protein: CASSVTSTYEQYF.

The CDR3 region has the DNA TGCGCCAGCAGCTTGGGGGGCACATCGGATGAGCAGTTCTTC. This encodes CASSLGGTSDEQFF. V is TRBV5-1 and J is TRBJ2-1, with a tentative D call TRBD1 (5 bases). Per germline, CDR1 SGHRS and CDR2 YFSETQ. The germline V and J ends were trimmed by 0 bases and 8 bases, with 12 bases remaining between them. The CDR3 has 14 residues.

This clone showed up just a few times. This CDR3 is CASSFSGGTPVEKLFF. Here the CDR3 DNA reads TGTGCCAGCAGTTTTTCCGGGGGGACCCCGGTGGAAAAACTGTTTTTT. This chain joins TRBV28 and TRBJ1-4; TRBD1 is a possible D gene (5 bases). This CDR3 is built from 16 residues. The V end was cut by 3 bases, the J end by 8 bases, with 19 bases between. CDR1 is MDHEN and CDR2 is SYDVKM in the germline V gene.

The DNA for the CDR3 is TGTGCCATACGACAGGGCACGGGAGATCAGCCCCAGCATTTT. This codes for CAIRQGTGDQPQHF. The gene calls are TRBV10-3 and TRBJ1-5; 7 bases map to TRBD1. Germline V gives CDR1 ENHRY, CDR2 SYGVKD. The V gene end was trimmed by 9 bases and the J gene end by 5 bases; junction bases not matched to a gene: 10. CDR3 length: 14 amino acids.

The V call is TRBV7-5, the J call TRBJ1-3. TRBV7-5 has pseudogene status. CDR3 length equals 15 residues. The CDR3 region has the DNA TGTGCCAGAAGCTTAGGAGGGCTGGGTGGAAACACCATATATTTT. It yields the protein CARSLGGLGGNTIYF.

The rearrangement uses TRBV5-1 and TRBJ2-2, with 9 bases that match TRBD1. The CDR3 is made up of 17 amino acids. V trimming: 4 bases; J trimming: 0 bases; junction bases outside the gene matches: 7. Looked up from germline, CDR1 is SGHRS and CDR2 is YFSETQ. The CDR3 DNA reads as TGCGCCAGCAGCCCTCCGGGACAGGGCTCGAACACCGGGGAGCTGTTTTTT. This encodes CASSPPGQGSNTGELFF.

The chain employs TRBV19 and TRBJ2-7; D unclear. The CDR3 consists of 14 residues. Trimming left V 5 bases short and J 7 bases short, with 18 bases between. From germline, CDR1 is LNHDA and CDR2 SQIVND (reference sequence). The CDR3 region has the DNA TGTGCCAGTAGTTTGGCAGGTCCACCTACAGAGCAGTACTTC. This encodes CASSLAGPPTEQYF.

There are a few counts of this clone. The V call is TRBV6-5, the J call TRBJ2-2; D perhaps matches TRBD2 (5 bases). V lost 2 bases and J lost 9, with 10 bases in between. The CDR3 contains 13 residues. The germline V gene encodes CDR1 MNHEY and CDR2 SVGAGI. The CDR3 reads CASSYGEGRELFF. CDR3 sequence (DNA): TGTGCCAGCAGTTACGGAGAGGGCCGGGAGCTGTTTTTT.

This chain uses TRBV29-1 with TRBJ2-1, with TRBD1 identical over 8 bases. Unmatched junction bases numbered 4, after V lost 3 bases and J lost 9 bases. Germline CDR1 is SQVTM and CDR2 is ANQGSEA. The CDR3 consists of 12 residues. CDR3 coding DNA: TGCAGCGTTGATCCCAGGGGGCTTGAGCAGTTCTTC. Amino acid sequence: CSVDPRGLEQFF.

This chain links TRBV2 with TRBJ2-7; 11 nucleotides line up with TRBD1. There are 14 residues in the CDR3. Losses at the gene ends were 6 bases for V and 5 bases for J; bases not matched to a gene: 6. Germline CDR1 is SNHLY and CDR2 is FYNNEI. CDR3 protein: CASRDRGLRDEQYF. CDR3 DNA: TGTGCCAGCAGGGACAGGGGGCTAAGGGACGAGCAGTACTTC.

V gene TRBV7-3 combines with J gene TRBJ2-1; D is perhaps TRBD2 (6 bases). Germline lookup yields CDR1 SGHTA and CDR2 FQGTGA. Trimming took 3 bases from V and 7 from J, leaving 16 bases between them. CDR3 length: 15 residues. This CDR3 reads CASSLGGTPGNEQFF. In DNA, the CDR3 is TGTGCCAGCAGCTTGGGGGGAACTCCCGGGAATGAGCAGTTCTTC.

The chain has TRBV28 and TRBJ1-1; D uncertain. The length of the CDR3 is 12 residues. Germline V gene lookup returns CDR1 MDHEN and CDR2 SYDVKM. V dropped 6 bases and J dropped 1 base, with 6 bases sitting between them. The CDR3 region is CASRYRNTEAFF. The CDR3 nucleotides are TGTGCCAGCAGGTACAGGAACACTGAAGCTTTCTTT.

The chain carries TRBV5-6 and TRBJ2-2; TRBD2 might be the D (6 bases). The CDR3 is 14 amino acids. Trimming left V 2 bases short and J 4 bases short, with 9 bases between. Germline V gene sequence: CDR1 SGHDT, CDR2 YYEEEE. The CDR3 spells CASSFPAGTGELFF. The CDR3 DNA sequence: TGTGCCAGCAGCTTCCCAGCGGGCACCGGGGAGCTGTTTTTT.